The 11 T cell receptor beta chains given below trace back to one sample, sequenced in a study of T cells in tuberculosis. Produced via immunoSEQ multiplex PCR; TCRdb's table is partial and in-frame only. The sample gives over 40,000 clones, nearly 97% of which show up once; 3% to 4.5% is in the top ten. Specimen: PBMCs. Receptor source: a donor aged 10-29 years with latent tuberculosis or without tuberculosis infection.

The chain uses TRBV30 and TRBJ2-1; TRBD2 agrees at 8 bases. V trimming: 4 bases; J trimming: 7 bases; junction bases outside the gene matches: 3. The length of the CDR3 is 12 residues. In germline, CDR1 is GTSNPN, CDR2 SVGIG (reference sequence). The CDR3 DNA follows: TGTGCCTGGAACGGGGGGGGTAATGAGCAGTTCTTC. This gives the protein CAWNGGGNEQFF.

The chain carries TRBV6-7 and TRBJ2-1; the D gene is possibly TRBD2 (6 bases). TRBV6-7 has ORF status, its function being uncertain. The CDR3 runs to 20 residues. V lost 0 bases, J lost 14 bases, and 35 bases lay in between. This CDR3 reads CASSYSNSLGGGHKGGGEFF. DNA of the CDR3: TGTGCCAGCAGTTACTCGAATTCTCTTGGTGGAGGGCACAAAGGCGGTGGGGAGTTCTTC.

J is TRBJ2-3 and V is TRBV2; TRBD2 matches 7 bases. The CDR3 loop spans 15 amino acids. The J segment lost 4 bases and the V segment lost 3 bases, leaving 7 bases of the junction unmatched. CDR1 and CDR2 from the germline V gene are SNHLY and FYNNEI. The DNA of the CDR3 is TGTGCCAGCAGTGATGGACTAGTTTTAGCAGATACGCAGTATTTT. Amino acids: CASSDGLVLADTQYF.

The CDR3, as DNA: TGTGCCAGCAGCTCAATAGCACTCGGTGCCCTCGGGGAGCTGTTTTTT. Translated: CASSSIALGALGELFF. The chain is built from TRBV7-2 and TRBJ2-2; D ambiguous. Germline CDR1 SGHTA, CDR2 FQGNSA. V was trimmed by 4 bases and J by 7 bases, leaving 19 bases between them. The length of the CDR3 is 16 residues.

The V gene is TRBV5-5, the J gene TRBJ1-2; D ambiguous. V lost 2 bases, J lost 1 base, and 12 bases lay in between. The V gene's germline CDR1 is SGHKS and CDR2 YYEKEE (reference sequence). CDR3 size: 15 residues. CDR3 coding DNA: TGTGCCAGCAGCTTACAGACGGCGATTAACTATGGCTACACCTTC. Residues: CASSLQTAINYGYTF. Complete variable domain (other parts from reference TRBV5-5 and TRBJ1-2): DAGVTQSPTHLIKTRGQQVTLRCSPISGHKSVSWYQQVLGQGPQFIFQYYEKEERGRGNFPDRFSARQFPNYSSELNVNALLLGDSALYLCASSLQTAINYGYTFGSGTRLTVV.

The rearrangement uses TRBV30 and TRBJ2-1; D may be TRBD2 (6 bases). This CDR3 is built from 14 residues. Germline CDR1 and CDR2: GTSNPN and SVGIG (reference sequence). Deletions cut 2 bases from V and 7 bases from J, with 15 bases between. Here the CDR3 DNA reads TGTGCCTGGAGTCAACTAGTTGGGGGGAATGAGCAGTTCTTC. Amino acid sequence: CAWSQLVGGNEQFF.

The CDR3 DNA reads TGTGCCAGCTCACCAAGGTCCGACAGGGCGAGCTCCTACGAGCAGTACTTC. It codes for CASSPRSDRASSYEQYF. The chain carries TRBV18 and TRBJ2-7, with TRBD1 matching 7 bases. V was clipped by 2 bases and J by 0 bases; unmatched bases: 10. The CDR3 consists of 17 residues. Germline assignment: CDR1 KGHSH and CDR2 LQKENI. Based on the CDR3 plus reference TRBV18 and TRBJ2-7, the full variable domain is NAGVMQNPRHLVRRRGQEARLRCSPMKGHSHVYWYRQLPEEGLKFMVYLQKENIIDESGMPKERFSAEFPKEGPSILRIQQVVRGDSAAYFCASSPRSDRASSYEQYFGPGTRLTVT.

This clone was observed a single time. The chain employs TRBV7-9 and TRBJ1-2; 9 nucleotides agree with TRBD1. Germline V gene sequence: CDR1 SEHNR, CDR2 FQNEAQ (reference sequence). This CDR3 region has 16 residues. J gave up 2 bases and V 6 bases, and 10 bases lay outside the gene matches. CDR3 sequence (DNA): TGTGCCAGCAGTCCGGACAGGGGCGAAAAAAACTATGGCTACACCTTC. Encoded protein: CASSPDRGEKNYGYTF.

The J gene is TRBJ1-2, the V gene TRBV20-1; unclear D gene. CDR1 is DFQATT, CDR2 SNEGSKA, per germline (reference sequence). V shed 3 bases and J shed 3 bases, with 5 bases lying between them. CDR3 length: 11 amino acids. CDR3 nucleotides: TGCAGTGCTAGGGGAGACTATGGCTACACCTTC. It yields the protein CSARGDYGYTF.

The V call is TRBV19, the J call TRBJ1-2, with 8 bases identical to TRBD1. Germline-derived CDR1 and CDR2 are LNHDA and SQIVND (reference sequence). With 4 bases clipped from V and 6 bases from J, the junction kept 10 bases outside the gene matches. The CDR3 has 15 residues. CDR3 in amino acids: CASSTLVTGADGYTF. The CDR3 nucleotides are TGTGCCAGTAGTACCCTCGTGACAGGGGCTGATGGCTACACCTTC.

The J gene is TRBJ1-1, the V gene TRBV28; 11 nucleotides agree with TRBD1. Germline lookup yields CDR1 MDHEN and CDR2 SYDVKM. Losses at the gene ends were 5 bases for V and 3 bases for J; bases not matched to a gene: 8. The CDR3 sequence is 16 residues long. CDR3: CASSRGQGVLYTEAFF. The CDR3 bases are TGTGCCAGCAGTCGGGGACAGGGGGTGTTATACACTGAAGCTTTCTTT.